The 22 T cell receptor beta chains presented below share a single source sample, sequenced in a study of cytomegalovirus exposure and HLA in healthy donors. It was with 60 Vbeta and 13 Jbeta primers that the PCR ran. Profiled with immunoSEQ multiplex PCR; TCRdb holds only in-frame clones, not every one. Counted here are roughly 100,000 clones, 78% occurring once; the ten biggest clones make up about 5.7%. The sample was PBMCs. The source of these receptors is a male donor in good health and CMV-seronegative.

The chain uses TRBV2 and TRBJ2-2; 9 bases are shared with TRBD2. The ends lost 3 bases at V and 5 bases at J; junction bases unmatched: 10. Germline V gene lookup returns CDR1 SNHLY and CDR2 FYNNEI. This CDR3 region has 17 residues. The CDR3 reads CASSEGASGKGTGELFF. Written as DNA, the CDR3 is TGTGCCAGCAGTGAGGGGGCTAGCGGGAAGGGTACCGGGGAGCTGTTTTTT.

The chain links TRBV4-2 to TRBJ1-5; 9 positions match TRBD1. The CDR3 contains 16 residues. CDR1 and CDR2 from the germline V gene are LGHNA and YNFKEQ. V gave up 4 bases and J gave up 2 bases; unmatched junction bases: 6. The CDR3 reads CASSRGRQGGNQPQHF. In DNA form, the CDR3 reads TGTGCCAGCAGCCGAGGAAGACAGGGGGGCAATCAGCCCCAGCATTTT.

The rearrangement uses TRBV7-3 and TRBJ2-5; TRBD2 matches 8 bases. CDR3 length equals 15 residues. V lost 5 bases to trimming and J lost 4 bases; unmatched junction nucleotides: 9. Germline CDR1 reads SGHTA; CDR2 reads FQGTGA. CDR3 bases: TGTGCCAGCAGCCCCTCGGGGGGGAGGGGAGAGACCCAGTACTTC. Amino acid sequence: CASSPSGGRGETQYF.

This clone occurred a few times. The chain has TRBV19 and TRBJ1-5; 9 positions match TRBD1. The CDR3 is made up of 15 amino acids. CDR1 is LNHDA, CDR2 SQIVND, per germline (reference sequence). V was clipped by 7 bases and J by 4 bases; unmatched bases: 8. Here the CDR3 DNA reads TGTGCCAGTAATGCCGGGACAGGGCCTAATCAGCCCCAGCATTTT. This encodes CASNAGTGPNQPQHF. Together with reference TRBV19 and TRBJ1-5, the CDR3 gives the full variable domain: DGGITQSPKYLFRKEGQNVTLSCEQNLNHDAMYWYRQDPGQGLRLIYYSQIVNDFQKGDIAEGYSVSREKKESFPLTVTSAQKNPTAFYLCASNAGTGPNQPQHFGDGTRLSIL.

The chain joins TRBV25-1 to TRBJ2-1; tentatively, D is TRBD2 (7 bases). CDR3 length: 14 residues. The V end was cut by 6 bases, the J end by 2 bases, with 11 bases between. Germline V gives CDR1 MGHDK, CDR2 SYGVNS. As DNA, the CDR3 is TGTGCCAGCAGGTCCGGGGGGCCCTACAATGAGCAGTTCTTC. Its translation: CASRSGGPYNEQFF.

The chain links TRBV9 to TRBJ2-5; 11 bases fit TRBD2. Germline CDR1 and CDR2: SGDLS and YYNGEE. J was trimmed by 5 bases and V by 3 bases; bases with no gene match: 6. The CDR3 is made up of 15 amino acids. CDR3 sequence (DNA): TGTGCCAGCAGCGCAGGACTAGCGGGCGGGGAGACCCAGTACTTC. Protein: CASSAGLAGGETQYF.

This chain joins TRBV29-1 and TRBJ1-1; a possible D gene is TRBD1 (6 bases). Germline V lookup: CDR1 SQVTM, CDR2 ANQGSEA. Trimming removed 1 base at V and 11 bases at J, with 17 bases between. The CDR3 length is 13 residues. CDR3 in amino acids: CSVEADRPSGAFF. CDR3 nucleotide sequence: TGCAGCGTTGAAGCCGACAGGCCTAGTGGGGCTTTCTTT.

This chain links TRBV25-1 with TRBJ2-1; TRBD1 is a possible D gene (5 bases). Per the germline V gene, CDR1 is MGHDK and CDR2 is SYGVNS. The length of the CDR3 is 13 residues. Trimming left V 3 bases short and J 15 bases short, with 18 bases between. The CDR3 nucleotides read TGTGCCAGCAGTGACCCAACAGGTCTTGATCGGTTCTTC. Protein product: CASSDPTGLDRFF.

The chain carries TRBV18 and TRBJ1-2, with D hard to call. V was trimmed by 3 bases and J by 3 bases, leaving 17 bases between them. In germline, CDR1 is KGHSH, CDR2 LQKENI. This CDR3 spans 16 amino acids. CDR3 in DNA: TGTGCCAGCTCACCGGAGGGAACCTATTCTTACTATGGCTACACCTTC. Protein: CASSPEGTYSYYGYTF.

This chain uses TRBV19 with TRBJ1-5, with 7 bases matching TRBD1. Germline V gives CDR1 LNHDA, CDR2 SQIVND (reference sequence). The CDR3 contains 17 residues. After removal of 6 bases from V and 1 base from J, the junction contained 12 bases not matched to a gene. The CDR3 nucleotides are TGTGCCAGTAGCTATCCTAGACAGGGTTTAAGCAATCAGCCCCAGCATTTT. It encodes CASSYPRQGLSNQPQHF.

The V call is TRBV30, the J call TRBJ1-5, with D possibly TRBD1 on 6 matching bases. V was trimmed by 5 bases and J by 7 bases, leaving 15 bases between them. From germline, CDR1 is GTSNPN and CDR2 SVGIG (reference sequence). The CDR3 spans 13 residues. This chain's CDR3 is CAWAGGAGQPQHF. The CDR3 DNA follows: TGTGCCTGGGCCGGGGGGGCAGGCCAGCCCCAGCATTTT.

V and J are TRBV5-1 and TRBJ2-5; TRBD2 matches 10 bases. The V and J ends lost 5 bases and 4 bases, in that order; junction bases with no gene match: 5. Looked up from germline, CDR1 is SGHRS and CDR2 is YFSETQ. The CDR3 consists of 14 residues. The CDR3, as DNA: TGCGCCAGCAGTTCCGGGACTAGCGTAGAGACCCAGTACTTC. The encoded protein is CASSSGTSVETQYF.

This chain uses TRBV5-6 with TRBJ2-1; D is unclear. Germline values: CDR1 SGHDT, CDR2 YYEEEE. There are 13 residues in the CDR3. V was trimmed by 4 bases and J by 0 bases, leaving 5 bases between them. CDR3: CASSLSSYNEQFF. Written as DNA, the CDR3 is TGTGCCAGCAGCCTCAGCTCCTACAATGAGCAGTTCTTC.

The chain is built from TRBV29-1 and TRBJ1-2; 9 bases are shared with TRBD1. The CDR3 is made up of 14 amino acids. With 4 bases clipped from V and 2 bases from J, the junction kept 5 bases outside the gene matches. Germline CDR1 and CDR2: SQVTM and ANQGSEA. The DNA of the CDR3 is TGCAGCGTTGCCCCCGGGACAGGGAACTATGGCTACACCTTC. Its translation: CSVAPGTGNYGYTF.

This sequence joins TRBV18 and TRBJ1-3, with D uncertain. Trimming left V 2 bases short and J 2 bases short, with 10 bases between. The CDR3 length is 15 residues. Germline loops: CDR1 KGHSH, CDR2 LQKENI. The CDR3: CASSPMADPGNTIYF. The CDR3 nucleotides are TGTGCCAGCTCACCAATGGCAGATCCTGGAAACACCATATATTTT.

The J gene is TRBJ2-2, the V gene TRBV9, with D possibly being TRBD2 (5 bases). This CDR3 is built from 14 residues. Germline V gives CDR1 SGDLS, CDR2 YYNGEE. The V end was cut by 2 bases, the J end by 4 bases, with 9 bases between. CDR3 DNA: TGTGCCAGCAGCGTGACTCGGGGCACCGGGGAGCTGTTTTTT. It encodes CASSVTRGTGELFF.

This chain links TRBV23-1 with TRBJ1-3; D is ambiguous. TRBV23-1 is noted as an ORF with a role that remains uncertain. The CDR3 length is 19 residues. V was pared by 0 bases and J by 0 bases, with 18 bases between. CDR3 protein: CASSQSEGPAVNSGNTIYF. CDR3 nucleotide sequence: TGCGCCAGCAGTCAATCGGAGGGCCCTGCAGTTAACTCTGGAAACACCATATATTTT.

This clone was observed once. The CDR3 region is CASSFTRDIYNRDTEAFF. CDR3 bases: TGTGCCAGCAGCTTCACTCGGGACATCTACAACCGGGACACTGAAGCTTTCTTT. The genes are TRBV7-9 and TRBJ1-1; D is possibly TRBD1 (6 bases). Germline assignment: CDR1 SEHNR and CDR2 FQNEAQ (reference sequence). Trimming took 3 bases from V and 3 from J, leaving 23 bases between them. The length of the CDR3 is 18 residues.

In this sample, this clone turned up a few times. The genes are TRBV15 and TRBJ1-2; D gene ambiguous. This CDR3 is 15 amino acids long. The V gene lost 0 bases and the J gene lost 2 bases, with 10 bases spanning the gap. Germline V CDR1 and CDR2: LNHNV, YYDKDF (reference sequence). The DNA of the CDR3 is TGTGCCACCAGCAGAGATATCGCGCCGAACTATGGCTACACCTTC. Translating it yields CATSRDIAPNYGYTF.

This chain links TRBV9 with TRBJ1-3; unclear D gene. CDR1 is SGDLS and CDR2 is YYNGEE in the germline V gene. The CDR3 runs 16 residues. The V gene lost 3 bases and the J gene lost 0 bases, with 13 bases spanning the gap. The CDR3 here is CASSDKTIASGNTIYF. CDR3 DNA: TGTGCCAGCAGCGATAAGACTATCGCCTCTGGAAACACCATATATTTT.

This chain uses TRBV5-3 with TRBJ2-7; 7 nucleotides match TRBD1. TRBV5-3 is assigned to the ORF class and has an uncertain function. Trimming at V came to 6 bases and at J to 0 bases, leaving 6 bases not matched to a gene. This CDR3 contains 14 residues. The CDR3 DNA sequence: TGTGCCAGAACCATCCGGGACAGCTCCTACGAGCAGTACTTC. Protein product: CARTIRDSSYEQYF.

In this sample, this clone turned up once. The gene calls are TRBV27 and TRBJ2-1, with 14 bases fitting TRBD2. The CDR3 is 17 residues long. Germline values: CDR1 MNHEY, CDR2 SMNVEV (reference sequence). Trimming cost V 7 bases and J 0 bases; bases outside gene matches: 5. The CDR3 DNA is TGTGCCAGCAAATCGACTAGCGGGAGGGGCTCCTACAATGAGCAGTTCTTC. Translating gives CASKSTSGRGSYNEQFF.